This passage covers 25 T cell receptor beta chains from one sample sequenced in a study of blood T cell repertoires in COVID-19 (dated by TCRdb to between 2020 and 2021). Library preparation employed the immunoSEQ multiplex PCR assay. In its TCRdb copy, this immuneACCESS table keeps in-frame sequences only and misses some clones. Where compared with another copy, unresolved V genes explain less than half of these, and the others have no known cause. The sample has around 220,000 clones on record, 86% of them singletons. 10% of the sample comes from the top ten. Sequenced material: peripheral blood. Source of these receptors: a woman between 50 and 59 years old with COVID-19, enrolled during active disease.

V and J are TRBV10-3 and TRBJ1-1; D possibly corresponds to TRBD1 (6 bases). Trimming shortened V by 0 bases and J by 1 base, and 9 bases separated the two germline ends. This CDR3 comprises 15 residues. Germline values: CDR1 ENHRY, CDR2 SYGVKD. The CDR3 loop is CAISESWTENTEAFF. The CDR3 region has the DNA TGTGCCATCAGTGAGTCTTGGACAGAGAACACTGAAGCTTTCTTT.

This chain links TRBV2 with TRBJ2-7; 8 bases match TRBD1. Germline V gives CDR1 SNHLY, CDR2 FYNNEI. CDR3 length: 14 residues. Germline trimming cut 6 bases from V and 2 bases from J; bases unmatched to any gene: 6. CDR3 nucleotides: TGTGCCAGCAGAGGACAGGGCACGACCTACGAGCAGTACTTC. It encodes CASRGQGTTYEQYF.

The V call is TRBV5-1, the J call TRBJ2-3, with 8 bases fitting TRBD1. Trimming took 4 bases from V and 5 from J; bases not matched to a gene: 0. The CDR3 runs 12 residues. Germline values: CDR1 SGHRS, CDR2 YFSETQ. The CDR3 sequence is CASSDRGDTQYF. Written as DNA, the CDR3 is TGCGCCAGCAGCGACAGGGGAGATACGCAGTATTTT. The variable domain in full, completed from reference TRBV5-1 and TRBJ2-3, reads KAGVTQTPRYLIKTRGQQVTLSCSPISGHRSVSWYQQTPGQGLQFLFEYFSETQRNKGNFPGRFSGRQFSNSRSEMNVSTLELGDSALYLCASSDRGDTQYFGPGTRLTVL.

The chain employs TRBV6-6 and TRBJ2-6; D call uncertain. Trimming took off 5 bases at V and 0 bases at J, with 8 bases between the two ends. This CDR3 comprises 15 residues. Germline V gives CDR1 MNHNY, CDR2 SVGAGI (reference sequence). The CDR3 spells CASSATGSGANVLTF. The CDR3 DNA sequence: TGTGCCAGCAGTGCGACGGGCTCTGGGGCCAACGTCCTGACTTTC.

This rearrangement joins TRBV11-2 to TRBJ2-7; a possible D gene is TRBD2 (6 bases). Trimming left V 8 bases short and J 0 bases short, with 14 bases between. Germline CDR1 reads SGHAT; CDR2 reads FQNNGV. The CDR3 spans 14 residues. The CDR3 bases are TGTGCCAGCGGAACGGGGGTAAGCTCCTACGAGCAGTACTTC. This translates into CASGTGVSSYEQYF.

This clone was observed a handful of times. The chain links TRBV12-5 to TRBJ1-3; unclear D gene. V was clipped by 3 bases and J by 1 base, with 16 bases between them. The germline CDR1 and CDR2 sequences are LGHNT and FRNRAP. The length of the CDR3 is 17 residues. CDR3 in DNA: TGTGCTAGTGGTTTCTCATCGCCCTCGGGATCTGGAAACACCATATATTTT. This sequence encodes CASGFSSPSGSGNTIYF.

This rearrangement joins TRBV5-5 to TRBJ1-6, with 8 nucleotides matching TRBD1. CDR1 SGHKS and CDR2 YYEKEE come from the germline V gene (reference sequence). The J segment lost 0 bases and the V segment lost 5 bases, leaving 13 bases of the junction unmatched. CDR3 length equals 19 residues. The CDR3 region has the DNA TGTGCCAGCAGTTTCCGGGACAGGAGTCCTTTCTCCTATAATTCACCCCTCCACTTT. This sequence encodes CASSFRDRSPFSYNSPLHF.

The V gene is TRBV5-1, the J gene TRBJ2-3; 9 positions match TRBD1. CDR3 length equals 19 residues. Germline V gene data show CDR1 as SGHRS and CDR2 as YFSETQ. Trimming took 7 bases from V and 2 from J; bases not matched to a gene: 20. The CDR3 nucleotides read TGCGCCAGCGGAAGGGGGCCGGACAGGGGACGACTGCTCACAGATACGCAGTATTTT. As protein: CASGRGPDRGRLLTDTQYF.

The chain is built from TRBV18 and TRBJ1-6; possibly TRBD1 for D (6 bases). Germline assignment: CDR1 KGHSH and CDR2 LQKENI. The CDR3 extends over 16 amino acids. Trimming took 6 bases from V and 6 from J, leaving 18 bases between them. The CDR3 here is CASSGFGTSANSPLHF. CDR3 nucleotide sequence: TGTGCCAGCTCCGGGTTCGGGACATCGGCTAATTCACCCCTCCACTTT.

This sequence joins TRBV15 and TRBJ2-5; tentative D call: TRBD1 (5 bases). This CDR3 has 15 residues. V lost 0 bases and J lost 4, with 12 bases in between. Per germline, CDR1 LNHNV and CDR2 YYDKDF (reference sequence). The CDR3 here is CATSRDRVPRETQYF. The CDR3 DNA is TGTGCCACCAGCAGAGACAGGGTACCACGAGAGACCCAGTACTTC.

The chain uses TRBV12-5 and TRBJ2-3; the D gene is possibly TRBD2 (5 bases). Trimming stripped 3 bases from V and 6 bases from J, with 16 bases between. CDR3 length equals 15 residues. Germline assignment: CDR1 LGHNT and CDR2 FRNRAP. For the CDR3, the DNA is TGTGCTAGTGGTTTAGAGCGGAACCTTAGGGATACGCAGTATTTT. Translating gives CASGLERNLRDTQYF. Filled out from reference TRBV12-5 and TRBJ2-3, the complete variable domain reads DARVTQTPRHKVTEMGQEVTMRCQPILGHNTVFWYRQTMMQGLELLAYFRNRAPLDDSGMPKDRFSAEMPDATLATLKIQPSEPRDSAVYFCASGLERNLRDTQYFGPGTRLTVL.

Regarding this clone: One junction end does not reproduce the germline sequence, and a read error may be involved. The gene calls are TRBV12-3 or TRBV12-4 and TRBJ1-2; possibly TRBD1 for D (5 bases). There are 11 residues in the CDR3. CDR3 coding DNA: TGTGCCAGCAGGACGGGGGACCATAGAAGCTTC. Amino acids: CASRTGDHRSF.

The chain recombines TRBV5-1 with TRBJ2-7; 8 positions agree with TRBD2. CDR1 and CDR2 from the germline V gene are SGHRS and YFSETQ. There are 15 residues in the CDR3. V lost 4 bases and J lost 2; bases outside the gene matches: 8. This chain's CDR3 is CASSERIAGPYEQYF. CDR3 DNA sequence: TGCGCCAGCAGCGAAAGAATAGCGGGGCCCTACGAGCAGTACTTC.

This chain joins TRBV29-1 and TRBJ2-3; perhaps TRBD2 as D (6 bases). Trimming removed 6 bases from V and 4 bases from J, with 20 bases in between. This CDR3 comprises 15 residues. Germline assignment: CDR1 SQVTM and CDR2 ANQGSEA. The CDR3 DNA reads TGCAGCGTAGGTTTGGGTGGAGGGTTTCCAGATACGCAGTATTTT. Protein: CSVGLGGGFPDTQYF.

A remark on this clone: The junction and the germline gene differ at one end; a read error may be behind it. Other DNA sequences in this sample translate to the same CDR3. V and J are TRBV5-4 and TRBJ1-2; D may be TRBD1 (6 bases). Germline lookup yields CDR1 SGHNT and CDR2 YYREEE (reference sequence). This CDR3 is 15 amino acids long. The DNA of the CDR3 is TGTGCCAGCAGCTTGCGGCTCACAGGGTCCGGAGGCTACACTTTC. Translating gives CASSLRLTGSGGYTF.

The chain uses TRBV5-4 and TRBJ1-1, with D maybe TRBD1 (5 bases). Germline CDR1 SGHNT, CDR2 YYREEE (reference sequence). The CDR3 has 15 amino acids. V gave up 0 bases and J gave up 0 bases, with 9 bases separating them. The CDR3 nucleotides are TGTGCCAGCAGCTTGGTGACAGTCATGAACACTGAAGCTTTCTTT. Translated: CASSLVTVMNTEAFF.

V gene TRBV11-2 combines with J gene TRBJ1-5; the match to TRBD1 covers 7 bases. There are 15 residues in the CDR3. V lost 1 base, J lost 6 bases, and 6 bases stayed unmatched. The germline V gene encodes CDR1 SGHAT and CDR2 FQNNGV. The DNA of the CDR3 is TGTGCCAGCAGCTTAGGGAGACAGGGAGTTCAGCCCCAGCATTTT. Its translation is CASSLGRQGVQPQHF. Together with reference TRBV11-2 and TRBJ1-5, the CDR3 gives the full variable domain: EAGVAQSPRYKIIEKRQSVAFWCNPISGHATLYWYQQILGQGPKLLIQFQNNGVVDDSQLPKDRFSAERLKGVDSTLKIQPAKLEDSAVYLCASSLGRQGVQPQHFGDGTRLSIL.

On this clone itself: The same CDR3 is also encoded by other DNA sequences in this sample. The gene calls are TRBV9 and TRBJ1-6; unclear D gene. The CDR3 totals 15 residues. The V end was cut by 2 bases, the J end by 0 bases, with 6 bases between. Germline V CDR1 and CDR2: SGDLS, YYNGEE. The CDR3 loop is CASSVGSSYNSPLHF. The CDR3 bases are TGTGCCAGCAGCGTGGGGAGCTCCTATAATTCACCCCTCCACTTT.

J is TRBJ1-1 and V is TRBV15; no firm D call. With 3 bases removed from V and 1 base from J, the gap between germline ends came to 12 bases. Germline values: CDR1 LNHNV, CDR2 YYDKDF (reference sequence). The CDR3 length is 15 residues. CDR3 nucleotide sequence: TGTGCCACCAGCAGGGGAGGTATAGGGAACACTGAAGCTTTCTTT. Translating gives CATSRGGIGNTEAFF. Looking up the rest from reference TRBV15 and TRBJ1-1 gives the full variable domain: DAMVIQNPRYQVTQFGKPVTLSCSQTLNHNVMYWYQQKSSQAPKLLFHYYDKDFNNEADTPDNFQSRRPNTSFCFLDIRSPGLGDTAMYLCATSRGGIGNTEAFFGQGTRLTVV.

Only a few counts were recorded for this clone. The V and J genes are TRBV2 and TRBJ2-3; the D is unclear. CDR1 and CDR2 from the germline V gene are SNHLY and FYNNEI. The V gene lost 6 bases and the J gene lost 6 bases, with 7 bases spanning the gap. The CDR3 is 11 residues long. CDR3 nucleotide sequence: TGTGCCAGCAGGGAGTCGGATACGCAGTATTTT. It encodes CASRESDTQYF.

The rearrangement links TRBV18 to TRBJ1-1; TRBD1 agrees at 8 bases. From germline, CDR1 is KGHSH and CDR2 LQKENI. The CDR3 length is 16 residues. The trim removed 0 bases at V and 0 bases at J, leaving 3 bases unmatched. The CDR3 loop is CASSPPTGVMNTEAFF. The CDR3 DNA sequence: TGTGCCAGCTCACCACCGACAGGGGTAATGAACACTGAAGCTTTCTTT.

The chain links TRBV14 to TRBJ2-2; maybe TRBD2 (6 bases). Germline CDR1 and CDR2: SGHDN and FVKESK. Trimming shortened V by 1 base and J by 1 base, and 13 bases separated the two germline ends. The CDR3 runs 17 residues. CDR3 nucleotides: TGTGCCAGCAGCCAAGGAGGTTTGGGAGGGAACACCGGGGAGCTGTTTTTT. It encodes CASSQGGLGGNTGELFF.

The gene calls are TRBV28 and TRBJ1-5, with D uncertain. Trimming took off 4 bases at V and 5 bases at J, with 6 bases between the two ends. Germline-derived CDR1 and CDR2 are MDHEN and SYDVKM. The CDR3 extends over 12 amino acids. The CDR3: CASSSGDQPQHF. The CDR3, as DNA: TGTGCCAGCAGTTCCGGGGATCAGCCCCAGCATTTT.

The chain joins TRBV7-2 to TRBJ2-4, with D possibly TRBD1 on 5 matching bases. V dropped 3 bases and J dropped 0 bases, with 12 bases sitting between them. The CDR3 runs to 16 residues. Looked up from germline, CDR1 is SGHTA and CDR2 is FQGNSA. The CDR3 bases are TGTGCCAGCAGCTTGGCCGGACACCTAGCCAAAAACATTCAGTACTTC. This gives the protein CASSLAGHLAKNIQYF.

The sample holds a few counts of this clone. The chain uses TRBV24-1 and TRBJ1-1, with D uncertain. The V end was cut by 6 bases, the J end by 4 bases, with 8 bases between. This CDR3 is built from 12 residues. Germline CDR1 KGHDR, CDR2 SFDVKD. CDR3 residues: CATSFAGTEAFF. The CDR3 nucleotides are TGTGCCACCAGTTTTGCGGGCACTGAAGCTTTCTTT.